One T cell receptor beta chain is described in this entry. Its antigen is unknown. The junction does not match germline at one end; this may be a read error. The library came from three nested PCR rounds adapted from ARM-PCR protocols. One entry per CDR3 protein results from TCRdb running MiXCR on the multiplex PCR reads. This sample carries almost 75,000 distinct CDR3 sequences, approximately 68% of them seen once, and the ten largest clones take roughly 26%. The sample originates from a study of tumor and adjacent non-tumor tissue in lung cancer. Study overall: Patients comprised about a dozen adenocarcinoma, a couple of squamous cell carcinoma and 1 small cell lung cancer.

Whole-study results and caveats: Compared with tumor, normal lung showed significantly lower TCR diversity. Tumor repertoires had a smaller top 100 clone share than normal lung.

The CDR3 extends over 16 amino acids. The germline V gene encodes CDR1 DFQATT and CDR2 SNEGSKA (reference sequence). This sample's RNA came from whole unsorted tissue. This non-tumor lung sample came from over 3 cm beyond the tumor edge. The source is a woman between 50 and 59 years old with non-small cell lung cancer. V gene TRBV20-1 combines with J gene TRBJ2-1; 13 bases agree with TRBD2. Sample: distant non-tumor lung tissue. CDR3 protein: CSVPPTSGRRGNELFF. The DNA for the CDR3 is TGCAGTGTTCCTCCGACTAGCGGGAGGCGAGGAAATGAGCTGTTCTTC.